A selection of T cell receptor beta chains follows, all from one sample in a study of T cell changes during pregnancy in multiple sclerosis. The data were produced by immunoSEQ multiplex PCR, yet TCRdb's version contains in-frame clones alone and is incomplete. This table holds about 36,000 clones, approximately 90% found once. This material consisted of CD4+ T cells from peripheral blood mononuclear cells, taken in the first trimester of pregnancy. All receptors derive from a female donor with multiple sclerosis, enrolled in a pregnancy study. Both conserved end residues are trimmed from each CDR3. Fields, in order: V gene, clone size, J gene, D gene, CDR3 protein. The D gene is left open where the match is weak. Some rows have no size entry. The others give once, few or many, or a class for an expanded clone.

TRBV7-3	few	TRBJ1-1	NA	ASSLNGPSNTEAF
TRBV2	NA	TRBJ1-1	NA	ASSEARQSEAF
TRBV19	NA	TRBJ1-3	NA	ASSIRDSLSGNTIY
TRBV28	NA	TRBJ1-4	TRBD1	ASSPDRGKEKLF
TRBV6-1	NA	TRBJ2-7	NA	ASSESGSYEQY
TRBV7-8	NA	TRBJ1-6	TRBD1	ASSYTGTGRGYNSPLH
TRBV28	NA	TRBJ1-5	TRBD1	ASSRQGRFQPQH
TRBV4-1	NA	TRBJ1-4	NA	ASSPLTGASEKLF
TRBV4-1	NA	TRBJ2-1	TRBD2	ASSQVDLGLAYNEQF
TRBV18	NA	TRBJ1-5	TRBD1	ASSNNRGSGDQPQH
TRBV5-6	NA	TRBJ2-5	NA	ASSSTGVGTQY
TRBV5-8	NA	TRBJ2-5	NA	ASSFGETQY
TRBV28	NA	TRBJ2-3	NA	ASSLSGTQNTQY
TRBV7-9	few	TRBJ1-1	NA	ASRPTLNTEAF
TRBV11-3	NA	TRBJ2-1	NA	ASSGVYPGNEQF
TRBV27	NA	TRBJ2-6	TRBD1	ASSSTGGQPGANVLT
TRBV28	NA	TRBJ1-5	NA	ASSPYQQGHQPQH
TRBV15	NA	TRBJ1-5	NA	ATSRAEWSNQPQH
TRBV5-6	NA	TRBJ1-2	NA	ASSLGRDYGYT
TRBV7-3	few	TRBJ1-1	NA	ASSLTVVSTEAF
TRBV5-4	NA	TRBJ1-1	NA	ASSLVGGKPTEAF
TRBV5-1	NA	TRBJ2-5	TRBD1	ASSWGDRDQETQY
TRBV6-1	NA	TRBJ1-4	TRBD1	DGRQGAKWLF